The clone carrying this T cell receptor (beta chain) was found a few times. The germline V gene encodes CDR1 SGHAT and CDR2 FQNNGV. The V gene lost 3 bases and the J gene lost 6 bases, with 9 bases spanning the gap. The CDR3 runs 12 residues. PCR involved 60 Vbeta and 13 Jbeta primers. Clones were sequenced by immunoSEQ multiplex PCR, and TCRdb holds only the in-frame ones, with some missing. The data hold some 65,000 clones, with about 73% observed a single time. This record comes from a study of cytomegalovirus exposure and HLA in healthy donors. Input material: PBMCs. This sequence originates from a woman in her 30s in good health and CMV-seronegative. This sequence joins TRBV11-2 and TRBJ2-7, with D maybe TRBD2 (5 bases). CDR3 region: CASSFPGSEQYF. CDR3 DNA: TGTGCCAGCAGCTTTCCGGGGAGCGAGCAGTACTTC.